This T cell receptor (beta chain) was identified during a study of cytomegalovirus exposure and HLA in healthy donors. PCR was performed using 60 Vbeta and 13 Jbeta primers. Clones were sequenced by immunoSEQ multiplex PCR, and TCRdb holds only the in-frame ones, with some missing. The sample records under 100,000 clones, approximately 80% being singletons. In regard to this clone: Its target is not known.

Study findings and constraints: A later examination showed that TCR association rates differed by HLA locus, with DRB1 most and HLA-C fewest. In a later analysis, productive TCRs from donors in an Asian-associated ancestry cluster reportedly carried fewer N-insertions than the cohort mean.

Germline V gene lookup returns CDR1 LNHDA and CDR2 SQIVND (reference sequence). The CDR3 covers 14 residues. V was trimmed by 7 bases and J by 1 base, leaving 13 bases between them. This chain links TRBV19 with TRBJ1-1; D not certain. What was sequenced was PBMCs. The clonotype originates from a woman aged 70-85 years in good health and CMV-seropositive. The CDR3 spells CASNSLTENTEAFF. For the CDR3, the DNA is TGTGCCAGTAATTCCTTAACAGAGAACACTGAAGCTTTCTTT. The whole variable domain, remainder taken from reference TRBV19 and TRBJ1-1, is DGGITQSPKYLFRKEGQNVTLSCEQNLNHDAMYWYRQDPGQGLRLIYYSQIVNDFQKGDIAEGYSVSREKKESFPLTVTSAQKNPTAFYLCASNSLTENTEAFFGQGTRLTVV.